This T cell receptor beta chain was obtained from a study of response to subunit inactivated influenza vaccine. General study results and limits: Authors suggested seasonal influenza vaccinations each recruit few new T cells.

The CDR3 is 13 residues long. Germline V lookup: CDR1 SEHNR, CDR2 FQNEAQ (reference sequence). V was clipped by 7 bases and J by 4 bases, with 13 bases between them. This clonotype was counted ten times or more. Its specificity is unknown. TCRdb re-derived calls from the RT-PCR reads in MiXCR, one entry per CDR3 protein. The table lists around 160,000 distinct CDR3 sequences, roughly 11% of them singletons. This chain uses TRBV7-9 with TRBJ2-5; TRBD2 might be the D (6 bases). This receptor was identified in a man in his forties or fifties who received an inactivated influenza vaccine. The material was non-naive T cells sorted from PBMCs, obtained roughly 6 weeks after vaccination. The CDR3 DNA reads TGTGCCAGCACCCCCCAGGGAGGAGAGACCCAGTACTTC. It yields the protein CASTPQGGETQYF.